This T cell receptor (beta chain) is drawn from a study of blood T cell repertoires in COVID-19. Study at large: Sites across the United States, Italy and Spain contributed samples from acute and convalescent COVID-19. T cells, B-cell-depleted T cells, or PBMCs supplied cDNA or gDNA.

The table came from immunoSEQ multiplex PCR; TCRdb's copy has only in-frame clones and leaves some out. The sample lists under 45,000 clones; about 83% were seen once. The V segment lost 3 bases and the J segment 7 bases; nucleotides outside the gene matches: 3. Germline V gives CDR1 LNHNV, CDR2 YYDKDF (reference sequence). This CDR3 is built from 13 residues. This clonotype was obtained from a man aged 55 to 69 with active COVID-19. The gene calls are TRBV15 and TRBJ1-2; 9 bases map to TRBD1. The sequencing sample was made of peripheral blood. In DNA form, the CDR3 reads TGTGCCACCAGCAGGGACAGGGGAGCTGGCTACACCTTC. Amino acids: CATSRDRGAGYTF.